The source of this T cell receptor beta chain is a study of T cells in Graves' hyperthyroidism and ophthalmopathy. RNA transcripts gave rise to amplified TCR beta CDR3 regions. First-round RT-PCR with HTBI primers amplified the TCR CDR3 region. TCRdb processed the multiplex PCR reads anew with MiXCR; each CDR3 protein has one entry. Of around 280,000 distinct CDR3 sequences in the sample, roughly 13% were seen once. In this sample, this clonotype turned up many times. Germline V lookup: CDR1 DFQATT, CDR2 SNEGSKA (reference sequence). V shed 5 bases and J 8 bases; nucleotides not matched to a gene: 5. The CDR3 consists of 11 residues.

The receptor was derived from a woman aged 40 to 49 with Graves' hyperthyroidism. The sequencing sample was made of blood. This chain connects TRBV20-1 to TRBJ1-1, with 7 bases fitting TRBD1. CDR3 sequence reads: CSADTGVEAFF. DNA for the CDR3: TGCAGTGCTGACACAGGGGTCGAAGCTTTCTTT.